The 22 T cell receptor beta chains reported below all come from one sample, sequenced in a study of T cells after yellow fever vaccination. Using its own MiXCR run on the 5' RACE reads, TCRdb lists one record per CDR3 protein. This repertoire shows 200,000 to 300,000 distinct CDR3 sequences, 6.9% found once; its top ten account for roughly 0.93%. The source was CD4+ T cells sorted from PBMCs, collected 15 days after the yellow fever booster vaccination. These receptors originate from a man aged 25 to 45 who received the YFV17D yellow fever vaccine.

The chain employs TRBV5-1 and TRBJ2-5; TRBD1 is a possible D gene (6 bases). Germline assignment: CDR1 SGHRS and CDR2 YFSETQ. The V end was cut by 4 bases, the J end by 2 bases, with 9 bases between. The CDR3 is made up of 13 amino acids. The CDR3 DNA reads as TGCGCCAGCAGCACAGGGCCTCAAGAGACCCAGTACTTC. Translated: CASSTGPQETQYF.

This clonotype was seen ten or more times. The chain couples TRBV25-1 to TRBJ1-6; 7 bases match TRBD1. The CDR3 has 13 residues. Germline CDR1 MGHDK, CDR2 SYGVNS. The ends lost 5 bases at V and 14 bases at J; junction bases unmatched: 9. The CDR3 spells CASSPSTGRTLHF. In nucleotides, the CDR3 is TGTGCCAGCAGTCCCTCGACAGGGCGAACCCTCCACTTT.

This clonotype occurred a few times. The chain links TRBV7-9 to TRBJ2-7; TRBD1 matches at 10 bases. Trimming removed 4 bases from V and 9 bases from J; junction bases left unmatched: 12. From germline, CDR1 is SEHNR and CDR2 FQNEAQ (reference sequence). The CDR3 has 15 residues. The CDR3 loop reads CASSSVGTGVTGQYF. CDR3 DNA: TGTGCCAGCAGCTCAGTTGGGACAGGGGTGACCGGGCAGTACTTC.

J is TRBJ2-5 and V is TRBV20-1; no reliable D call. The CDR3 is made up of 9 amino acids. V lost 5 bases and J 8 bases, leaving 6 bases between the germline ends. Per germline, CDR1 DFQATT and CDR2 SNEGSKA (reference sequence). DNA for the CDR3: TGCAGTGCTTCACGAACCCAGTACTTC. Amino acids: CSASRTQYF.

The genes are TRBV5-4 and TRBJ2-3; 11 bases are a match to TRBD2. J was trimmed by 5 bases and V by 3 bases; bases with no gene match: 8. Germline-derived CDR1 and CDR2 are SGHNT and YYREEE (reference sequence). The CDR3 is made up of 16 amino acids. The DNA for the CDR3 is TGTGCCAGCAGCTACATAGCGGGAGGGCCAGAAGATACGCAGTATTTT. It codes for CASSYIAGGPEDTQYF.

The sample holds a few counts of this clonotype. This chain connects TRBV29-1 to TRBJ1-1; the D is unclear. Germline CDR1 is SQVTM and CDR2 is ANQGSEA. With 4 bases removed from V and 1 base from J, the gap between germline ends came to 13 bases. The CDR3 contains 14 residues. CDR3 region: CSVAGKLQNTEAFF. CDR3 in DNA: TGCAGCGTTGCAGGCAAACTGCAGAACACTGAAGCTTTCTTT.

The J gene is TRBJ2-5, the V gene TRBV5-1, with D perhaps TRBD2 (5 bases). Germline V gene sequence: CDR1 SGHRS, CDR2 YFSETQ. The ends were cut back, 5 bases at V and 5 bases at J, with 13 bases in the middle. This CDR3 spans 13 amino acids. The CDR3 bases are TGCGCCAGCAGGGCTGTTACGGGGGAGACCCAGTACTTC. Residues: CASRAVTGETQYF.

The chain couples TRBV28 to TRBJ1-1, with D maybe TRBD1 (6 bases). Looked up from germline, CDR1 is MDHEN and CDR2 is SYDVKM. The CDR3 is 17 residues long. V was pared by 8 bases and J by 4 bases, with 26 bases between. In DNA, the CDR3 is TGTGCCAGCCGCCCCCTTAGACAGGTGGTGGGTAGCACTGAAGCTTTCTTT. Translating it yields CASRPLRQVVGSTEAFF.

This clonotype was counted between two and nine times. The chain couples TRBV10-2 to TRBJ1-3, with TRBD1 as a possible D gene (5 bases). CDR3 length: 13 amino acids. Trimming stripped 6 bases from V and 4 bases from J, with 10 bases between. Germline-derived CDR1 and CDR2 are WSHSY and SAAADI. CDR3 sequence reads: CASRDNRGNTIYF. The CDR3 region has the DNA TGCGCCAGCAGGGACAACCGGGGAAACACCATATATTTT.

This clonotype was counted between two and nine times. J is TRBJ2-5 and V is TRBV6-1; D might be TRBD1 or TRBD2, each matching 5 bases. CDR1 and CDR2 from the germline V gene are MNHNS and SASEGT. This CDR3 contains 16 residues. V was trimmed by 11 bases and J by 2 bases, leaving 24 bases between them. CDR3 region: CAGREGASRIQETQYF. Written as DNA, the CDR3 is TGTGCCGGTAGGGAAGGGGCTAGCAGAATACAAGAGACCCAGTACTTC.

The genes are TRBV5-1 and TRBJ2-7, with TRBD2 identical over 9 bases. There are 15 residues in the CDR3. V gave up 4 bases and J gave up 5 bases; unmatched junction bases: 10. From germline, CDR1 is SGHRS and CDR2 YFSETQ. CDR3 sequence (DNA): TGCGCCAGCAGCCGGGGAATAGCGGGAGAAGACGAGCAGTACTTC. Its translation is CASSRGIAGEDEQYF. The variable domain in full, completed from reference TRBV5-1 and TRBJ2-7, reads KAGVTQTPRYLIKTRGQQVTLSCSPISGHRSVSWYQQTPGQGLQFLFEYFSETQRNKGNFPGRFSGRQFSNSRSEMNVSTLELGDSALYLCASSRGIAGEDEQYFGPGTRLTVT.

This clonotype has only a few counts. The V call is TRBV18, the J call TRBJ1-6; tentative D call: TRBD1 (6 bases). This CDR3 region has 16 residues. The V end was cut by 3 bases, the J end by 8 bases, with 17 bases between. Germline loops: CDR1 KGHSH, CDR2 LQKENI. The CDR3 is CASSPGTRVEYSPLHF. CDR3 bases: TGTGCCAGCTCACCGGGGACACGAGTGGAGTATTCACCCCTCCACTTT.

The chain combines TRBV3-1 with TRBJ1-6; D is undetermined. Trimming removed 1 base from V and 7 bases from J, with 11 bases in between. The CDR3 is 15 residues long. CDR1 LGHDT and CDR2 YNNKEL come from the germline V gene (reference sequence). The CDR3, as DNA: TGTGCCAGCAGCCAAGGCAGACGGGAAAATTCACCCCTCCACTTT. Translation: CASSQGRRENSPLHF.

The J gene is TRBJ1-2, the V gene TRBV6-2 or TRBV6-3; maybe TRBD1 (6 bases). The length of the CDR3 is 16 residues. CDR1 is MNHEY, CDR2 SVGEGT, per germline. Between the trimmed V and J ends, which lost 7 bases and 4 bases, there was a span of 22 bases. Written as DNA, the CDR3 is TGTGCCAGCACCTACCCCGGAACTCAGGGGAGCTATGGCTACACCTTC. Protein product: CASTYPGTQGSYGYTF.

The rearrangement uses TRBV5-8 and TRBJ2-5; D may be TRBD1 or TRBD2 (5 bases each). Per germline, CDR1 SGHTS and CDR2 YDEGEE. The CDR3 loop spans 13 amino acids. The V gene lost 4 bases and the J gene lost 6 bases, with 13 bases spanning the gap. The CDR3 sequence is CASSPGPAKTQYF. Written as DNA, the CDR3 is TGTGCCAGCAGCCCGGGACCTGCTAAGACCCAGTACTTC.

This clonotype was detected ten times or more. The V gene is TRBV11-2, the J gene TRBJ2-2, with D maybe TRBD2 (7 bases). Trimming left V 3 bases short and J 1 base short, with 15 bases between. The CDR3 covers 17 residues. Germline assignment: CDR1 SGHAT and CDR2 FQNNGV. DNA for the CDR3: TGTGCCAGCAGCTTTAGGAGGGGGACTAAGAACACCGGGGAGCTGTTTTTT. Translation: CASSFRRGTKNTGELFF.

The V gene is TRBV2, the J gene TRBJ2-1, with TRBD2 matching over 10 bases. Unmatched junction bases numbered 2, after V lost 7 bases and J lost 5 bases. This CDR3 has 13 residues. Germline loops: CDR1 SNHLY, CDR2 FYNNEI. In nucleotides, the CDR3 is TGTGCCAGCAATCTAGCGGGAGACAATGAGCAGTTCTTC. It yields the protein CASNLAGDNEQFF.

This clonotype was counted between two and nine times. The chain combines TRBV27 with TRBJ2-7, with 7 bases that match TRBD2. The V and J ends lost 5 bases and 0 bases, in that order; junction bases with no gene match: 7. This CDR3 is built from 15 residues. Germline V gives CDR1 MNHEY, CDR2 SMNVEV (reference sequence). CDR3 bases: TGTGCCAGCAGTAACTTGGCTAGCGGCTCCTACGAGCAGTACTTC. Translated: CASSNLASGSYEQYF.

The chain is built from TRBV7-8 and TRBJ1-5; 10 bases are shared with TRBD1. The CDR3 is 16 amino acids. Germline values: CDR1 SGHVS, CDR2 FQNEAQ. Trimming took 1 base from V and 6 from J; bases not matched to a gene: 6. This CDR3 is CASSLVSGQGRQPQHF. The CDR3 DNA reads as TGTGCCAGCAGCTTAGTCTCGGGACAGGGGCGTCAGCCCCAGCATTTT.

This clonotype was seen at least ten times. The rearrangement uses TRBV19 and TRBJ1-5; 8 bases are shared with TRBD1. This CDR3 spans 15 amino acids. Germline trimming cut 2 bases from V and 6 bases from J; bases unmatched to any gene: 6. Germline V gene lookup returns CDR1 LNHDA and CDR2 SQIVND (reference sequence). In DNA, the CDR3 is TGTGCCAGTAGTATATCAGGGGGCACCGGTCAGCCCCAGCATTTT. This sequence encodes CASSISGGTGQPQHF.

The chain uses TRBV19 and TRBJ1-2; D is uncertain. The V and J ends lost 6 bases and 4 bases respectively, with 12 bases between them. CDR3 length equals 13 residues. Germline V gives CDR1 LNHDA, CDR2 SQIVND (reference sequence). The CDR3 region has the DNA TGTGCCAGTAGGTTTGAGGGAGCCTATGGCTACACCTTC. It is translated as CASRFEGAYGYTF.

This clonotype was seen a handful of times. The rearrangement uses TRBV11-2 and TRBJ2-3; D might be TRBD1 (6 bases). The V gene lost 4 bases and the J gene lost 7 bases, with 18 bases spanning the gap. Germline V lookup: CDR1 SGHAT, CDR2 FQNNGV. This CDR3 is 15 amino acids long. CDR3 sequence (DNA): TGTGCCAGCAGCTCCGGACAGTTAGGAATGAATACGCAGTATTTT. Protein sequence: CASSSGQLGMNTQYF.